The rows below give T cell receptor beta chains drawn from one sample of a study of control samples from healthy donors and cancer patients. The data were produced by immunoSEQ multiplex PCR, yet TCRdb's version contains in-frame clones alone and is incomplete. The table has approximately 120,000 clones, 80% to 95% seen once. The specimen sequenced was PBMCs. These receptors were obtained from an elderly man with head and neck cancer. CDR3s include the opening cysteine and the closing phenylalanine or tryptophan. A D gene is named only where the DNA matches it firmly. Rows may omit the clone size; those that give it use once, few, many or a size class.

d_gene	v_gene	abundance	CDR3aa
.	TRBV29-1	.	CSVEEGTELFF
.	TRBV19	.	CASSPQPGVEAFF
TRBD2	TRBV3-1/TRBV3-2	.	CASSQDGISGDLTDTQYF
.	TRBV4-1	.	CASSPAGDQPQHF
.	TRBV3-1/TRBV3-2	.	CASSQDLRGFTDTQYF
TRBD2	TRBV6-5	.	CAATRRGGAYEQYF
.	TRBV25-1	.	CASSTMDSFYEQYF
.	TRBV10-3	once	CAISERDYEQYF
.	TRBV12-5	.	CASGFSPIGGLNEQFF
TRBD1	TRBV15	.	CATKTGGDYSGNTIYF
TRBD2	TRBV5-1	.	CASRAGPTDTQYF
.	TRBV5-1	.	CASSFTGSSYNEQFF
.	TRBV12-3/TRBV12-4	.	CASSLNTAYEQYF
.	TRBV6-1	.	CASSESTENYGYTF
.	TRBV19	.	CASSMPPVQNIQYF
.	TRBV30	.	CAWSGGGGSPLHF
.	TRBV2	.	CASSEARGRGAQAFF
TRBD1	TRBV2	.	CASSEKGAGKNIQYF
.	TRBV29-1	.	CSGTLVGVYGYTF
TRBD1	TRBV30	.	CAWSVQGSSYEQYF
.	TRBV9	.	CASSVNNQETQYF
.	TRBV12-5	once	CASGLVGIGGEQFF
.	TRBV7-9	.	CASSLRVVYRWGNTEAFF
.	TRBV6-5	.	CASSYGQYNEQFF
.	TRBV3-1/TRBV3-2	.	CASSQGVTRTSPLHF
TRBD1	TRBV10-3	.	CAIRGQGNTEAFF
.	TRBV5-4	.	CASSLSGDYGYTF
.	TRBV11-3	.	CASSPKGRLNEQFF
.	TRBV12-3/TRBV12-4	.	CASTKTVNEKLFF
.	TRBV18	once	CASSPRGHGAGAKNIQYF
.	TRBV10-3	.	CAISDIRSYGYTF
TRBD1	TRBV5-1	.	CASSPGTGPYGYTF
.	TRBV4-3	few	CASSQEVGGTYNEQFF
.	TRBV19	.	CASTAAGRESPLHF
TRBD1	TRBV19	.	CATETGGTDTQYF
TRBD2	TRBV3-1/TRBV3-2	.	CASSRPSGGTGDTQYF
TRBD2	TRBV19	.	CASSMASGGPQYF
TRBD2	TRBV30	.	CAWGGDFHRNNEQFF
.	TRBV10-3	.	CAISAELTTNEKLFF
.	TRBV2	.	CASWAEVGREQYF
TRBD2	TRBV3-1/TRBV3-2	.	CASSLAGGVETQYF
TRBD1	TRBV19	.	CASSIAGQVLYGYTF
.	TRBV9	.	CASSPGVTTDTQYF
.	TRBV5-4	.	CASLRDRSNYGYTF
TRBD2	TRBV7-2	few	CASSLNSGSGYEQYF
.	TRBV30	once	CAWSLGINSPLHF
.	TRBV19	.	CASNRAGGTGELFF
.	TRBV5-5	.	CASSLTEYRSYGYTF
.	TRBV18	.	CASSDGRAYGYTF
.	TRBV6-2/TRBV6-3	once	CASSYSPGRDTEAFF
TRBD2	TRBV6-2/TRBV6-3	.	CASSYPRTSGGSLNEQYF
.	TRBV18	.	CASSQIGGYGYTF
TRBD2	TRBV5-1	.	CASSPLTSANEQFF
.	TRBV7-2	.	CASSLGAGGGYEQYF
TRBD1	TRBV27	.	CASSFSQGDTQYF